Following are 26 T cell receptor beta chains from one sample sequenced in a study of blood T cells in healthy people across ages (dated by TCRdb to between 2014 and 2017). The library was built by means of 5' RACE. Sequencing took place on an Illumina HiSeq 2500. A second about 6 to 11 cycle PCR used a sample-barcoded 5' primer and a J-beta primer mix. The public reads were reanalyzed by TCRdb: fastp trimming at Q25, MiXCR alignment, in-frame beta chains only. Each CDR3 protein appears once, grouped with its most common genes and DNA. The sample table contains around 990,000 distinct CDR3 sequences; only one count was recorded for 35% to 40% of them. The ten largest clones represent around 13% of the sample. The sequenced sample was blood. All receptors come from a man younger than 30 in good health.

About this clonotype: This may be a read error, as it is one base from a much larger clone. The CDR3 does not close with the conserved phenylalanine or tryptophan, likely indicating a read error. The chain has TRBV20-1 and TRBJ2-1, with 8 bases aligning to TRBD1. Trimming cost V 2 bases and J 5 bases; bases outside gene matches: 8. The germline V gene has CDR1 DFQATT and CDR2 SNEGSKA (reference sequence). This CDR3 has 15 amino acids. The CDR3 sequence is CSARQTGEWDNEQFY. As DNA, the CDR3 is TGCAGTGCTAGACAGACAGGGGAATGGGACAATGAGCAGTTCTAC.

This clonotype was counted only a few times. The chain uses TRBV2 and TRBJ2-1; no clear D. Germline CDR1 SNHLY, CDR2 FYNNEI. The V end lost 6 bases, the J end lost 6 bases, and 12 bases lay between the germline ends. The CDR3 has 13 amino acids. CDR3 in DNA: TGTGCCAGCAGGGACCAGCCTGTCAATGAGCAGTTCTTC. Translated: CASRDQPVNEQFF.

The chain combines TRBV11-2 with TRBJ2-1, with a possible D match to TRBD2 (7 bases). Germline V gene lookup returns CDR1 SGHAT and CDR2 FQNNGV. V shed 4 bases and J shed 5 bases, with 18 bases lying between them. The CDR3 length is 16 residues. The CDR3 loop is CASSWPAGASNNEQFF. Here the CDR3 DNA reads TGTGCCAGCAGCTGGCCCGCGGGGGCCTCAAACAATGAGCAGTTCTTC.

This chain joins TRBV10-3 and TRBJ1-5, with a possible D match to TRBD1 (6 bases). V lost 4 bases and J lost 4, with 11 bases in between. Germline CDR1 is ENHRY and CDR2 is SYGVKD. CDR3 size: 14 residues. The CDR3 nucleotides are TGTGCCATCAGTGGGGGTACAGGGAATCAGCCCCAGCATTTT. It is translated as CAISGGTGNQPQHF.

This clonotype was seen more than once but under ten times. The genes are TRBV12-3 or TRBV12-4 and TRBJ2-1; D not resolved. Deletions cut 2 bases from V and 1 base from J, with 12 bases between. CDR3 size: 16 residues. Here the CDR3 reads CASSLTPLSSYNEQFF. The CDR3, as DNA: TGTGCCAGCAGTTTAACGCCCCTGTCGTCCTACAATGAGCAGTTCTTC.

This clonotype showed up just a few times. The chain carries TRBV6-2 or TRBV6-3 and TRBJ2-1; no clear D. The CDR3 consists of 15 residues. In germline, CDR1 is MNHEY, CDR2 SVGEGT. The ends were cut back, 3 bases at V and 3 bases at J, with 12 bases in the middle. CDR3 DNA sequence: TGTGCCAGCAGTTATAAAACACCTAGCTACAATGAGCAGTTCTTC. Translation gives CASSYKTPSYNEQFF.

This clonotype was detected ten times or more. This chain joins TRBV3-1 and TRBJ2-1, with a possible D match to TRBD2 (6 bases). V lost 3 bases to trimming and J lost 0 bases, with 9 bases between them. Germline assignment: CDR1 LGHDT and CDR2 YNNKEL (reference sequence). This CDR3 contains 15 residues. The CDR3 DNA reads as TGTGCCAGCAGCCAGGACGGGAGCTCCTACAATGAGCAGTTCTTC. Translation: CASSQDGSSYNEQFF.

This chain links TRBV2 with TRBJ1-4; 12 nucleotides line up with TRBD1. Germline CDR1 is SNHLY and CDR2 is FYNNEI. V was pared by 7 bases and J by 7 bases, with 1 base of the junction left unmatched. The CDR3 loop spans 13 amino acids. CDR3 protein: CASKGQGAEKLFF. The CDR3 bases are TGTGCCAGCAAGGGACAGGGGGCTGAAAAACTGTTTTTT.

This clonotype was found a few times. The chain joins TRBV6-2 or TRBV6-3 to TRBJ2-5; 10 positions match TRBD2. The end of the DNA aligns better with TRBJ2-7, so the J call may be wrong. CDR1 MNHEY and CDR2 SVGEGT come from the germline V gene. The CDR3 length is 19 residues. CDR3 in DNA: TGTGCCAGGAGTATCCCGGGACTAGCGTGTAAAAACATCCTCTACGAGCAGTACTTC. Amino acids: CARSIPGLACKNILYEQYF.

About this clonotype: A junction end diverges from the germline sequence, so it may reflect a read error. The chain carries TRBV6-5 and TRBJ1-6, with D possibly TRBD1 on 6 matching bases. The CDR3 runs to 15 residues. Germline CDR1 is MNHEY and CDR2 is SVGAGI. CDR3 nucleotides: TGTGTCAGCAGGTTGCCGGGACACTCAAATTCACCCCTCCACTTT. Amino acid sequence: CVSRLPGHSNSPLHF.

The CDR3 bases are TGTGCCAGCAGCTTGAGGTTAGAGGGCGCGGGGTCCTACGAGCAGTACTTC. Translation gives CASSLRLEGAGSYEQYF. V usage is TRBV5-6 and J usage is TRBJ2-7; D might be TRBD2 (6 bases). Per germline, CDR1 SGHDT and CDR2 YYEEEE. The V and J ends lost 1 base and 1 base respectively, with 18 bases between them. CDR3 length: 17 residues. The full variable domain, its missing parts supplied by reference TRBV5-6 and TRBJ2-7, is DAGVTQSPTHLIKTRGQQVTLRCSPKSGHDTVSWYQQALGQGPQFIFQYYEEEERQRGNFPDRFSGHQFPNYSSELNVNALLLGDSALYLCASSLRLEGAGSYEQYFGPGTRLTVT.

This clonotype was counted a few times. V and J are TRBV12-5 and TRBJ2-5; TRBD2 might be the D (6 bases). The CDR3 sequence is 14 residues long. In germline, CDR1 is LGHNT, CDR2 FRNRAP. The V end lost 1 base, the J end lost 10 bases, and 16 bases lay between the germline ends. The CDR3 sequence: CASGLGNWREGQYF. CDR3 DNA: TGTGCTAGTGGTTTGGGAAATTGGAGGGAAGGCCAGTACTTC.

In this sample, this clonotype turned up many times. The CDR3 DNA reads TGTGCCAGCAGCTTAGAGGCAGGGATGAACACTGAAGCTTTCTTT. It is translated as CASSLEAGMNTEAFF. V is TRBV7-2 and J is TRBJ1-1; perhaps TRBD1 as D (5 bases). Germline loops: CDR1 SGHTA, CDR2 FQGNSA. The CDR3 has 15 amino acids. V was cut by 1 base and J by 0 bases, with 9 bases left in between.

This rearrangement joins TRBV29-1 to TRBJ1-2, with unresolved D. CDR1 and CDR2 from the germline V gene are SQVTM and ANQGSEA. Trimming took 7 bases from V and 2 from J, leaving 17 bases between them. The CDR3 is made up of 14 amino acids. In DNA form, the CDR3 reads TGCAGCGGTGGGCCGCCTGGAATCAACTATGGCTACACCTTC. It encodes CSGGPPGINYGYTF.

V and J are TRBV4-3 and TRBJ2-1, with D unresolved. The CDR3 spans 16 residues. CDR1 LGHNA and CDR2 YSLEER come from the germline V gene. V was shortened by 1 base and J by 3 bases, with 13 bases between the two germline ends. CDR3 in amino acids: CASSQVSSTLYNEQFF. The DNA for the CDR3 is TGCGCCAGCAGCCAAGTGAGCTCGACGCTCTACAATGAGCAGTTCTTC.

This chain uses TRBV4-2 with TRBJ2-3, with 8 bases identical to TRBD2. Germline trimming cut 6 bases from V and 2 bases from J; bases unmatched to any gene: 7. The CDR3 extends over 15 amino acids. From germline, CDR1 is LGHNA and CDR2 YNFKEQ. This chain's CDR3 is CASRLTSGYTDTQYF. In DNA, the CDR3 is TGTGCCAGCAGACTCACTAGCGGATACACAGATACGCAGTATTTT.

This clonotype was seen only a few times. V usage is TRBV7-6 and J usage is TRBJ2-1; 7 nucleotides align to TRBD1. Germline-derived CDR1 and CDR2 are SGHVS and FNYEAQ. The CDR3 is made up of 20 amino acids. V gave up 1 base and J gave up 3 bases; unmatched junction bases: 18. Written as DNA, the CDR3 is TGTGCCAGCAGCTTAGGCCTACGGACAGGTATTAGGAACTACTACAATGAGCAGTTCTTC. It specifies CASSLGLRTGIRNYYNEQFF. The variable domain in full, with the rest retrieved from reference TRBV7-6 and TRBJ2-1, is GAGVSQSPRYKVTKRGQDVALRCDPISGHVSLYWYRQALGQGPEFLTYFNYEAQQDKSGLPNDRFSAERPEGSISTLTIQRTEQRDSAMYRCASSLGLRTGIRNYYNEQFFGPGTRLTVL.

The rearrangement uses TRBV3-1 and TRBJ1-5; D call uncertain. The CDR3 spans 14 residues. V shed 2 bases and J shed 0 bases, with 5 bases lying between them. Germline loops: CDR1 LGHDT, CDR2 YNNKEL (reference sequence). Here the CDR3 DNA reads TGTGCCAGCAGCCAATGGGGTAGCAATCAGCCCCAGCATTTT. It yields the protein CASSQWGSNQPQHF.

J is TRBJ2-7 and V is TRBV12-3 or TRBV12-4; D gene unclear. CDR3 length: 12 amino acids. Trimming took off 2 bases at V and 3 bases at J, with 5 bases between the two ends. The CDR3 region has the DNA TGTGCCAGCAGTTTAACAAACTACGAGCAGTACTTC. Residues: CASSLTNYEQYF.

This chain links TRBV6-5 with TRBJ1-1; the D is unclear. The CDR3 is made up of 13 amino acids. CDR1 is MNHEY, CDR2 SVGAGI, per germline. Between the trimmed V and J ends, which lost 6 bases and 0 bases, there was a span of 8 bases. The CDR3 reads CASSYDLNTEAFF. The CDR3 DNA sequence: TGTGCCAGCAGCTACGACTTGAACACTGAAGCTTTCTTT.

Only a few counts were recorded for this clonotype. V gene TRBV28 combines with J gene TRBJ1-5; D is undetermined. Germline-derived CDR1 and CDR2 are MDHEN and SYDVKM. With 6 bases removed from V and 4 bases from J, the gap between germline ends came to 1 base. The CDR3 runs 10 residues. The CDR3 DNA sequence: TGTGCCAGCAGAAATCAGCCCCAGCATTTT. Its translation: CASRNQPQHF.

The chain uses TRBV7-2 and TRBJ1-5; D unclear. The CDR3 has 13 residues. CDR1 and CDR2 (germline): SGHTA, FQGNSA. V was clipped by 5 bases and J by 3 bases, with 8 bases between them. The CDR3 spells CASSKGLNQPQHF. The CDR3 DNA reads as TGTGCCAGCAGCAAAGGCCTCAATCAGCCCCAGCATTTT.

V gene TRBV7-6 combines with J gene TRBJ1-4, with unresolved D. Germline CDR1 reads SGHVS; CDR2 reads FNYEAQ. The CDR3 has 18 amino acids. Deletions cut 1 base from V and 8 bases from J, with 23 bases between. CDR3 sequence: CASSLDVVEWYYMEKLFF. Here the CDR3 DNA reads TGTGCCAGCAGCTTAGATGTAGTTGAGTGGTACTACATGGAAAAACTGTTTTTT.

The chain recombines TRBV10-3 with TRBJ1-1; D might be TRBD1 (5 bases). CDR1 is ENHRY, CDR2 SYGVKD, per germline. This CDR3 contains 14 residues. Trimming shortened V by 5 bases and J by 11 bases, and 21 bases separated the two germline ends. For the CDR3, the DNA is TGTGCCATCAGTATGGGTAGACAGCCCGATGGGGCTTTCTTT. Translation: CAISMGRQPDGAFF.

The rearrangement joins TRBV7-6 to TRBJ2-5; TRBD1 matches 11 bases. V lost 5 bases and J lost 11; bases outside the gene matches: 19. The V gene's germline CDR1 is SGHVS and CDR2 FNYEAQ. The length of the CDR3 is 17 residues. Written as DNA, the CDR3 is TGTGCCAGCAGCCCCGGACAGGGGGCTCCACGCCCAAATGAGCAGTACTTC. Amino acids: CASSPGQGAPRPNEQYF.

This clonotype was observed a single time. The chain has TRBV21-1 and TRBJ2-2; the table names TRBD1, a call not compared with the DNA. TRBV21-1 is a pseudogene segment. The CDR3 extends over 21 amino acids. The CDR3 here is CASSPREGQGSSRPNTGELFF. As DNA, the CDR3 is TGTGCCAGCAGCCCAAGGGAGGGACAGGGGTCTTCACGCCCGAACACCGGGGAGCTGTTTTTT.